What follows is one TCR beta chain and its context. This sample stems from a study of graft-versus-host responses after intestinal transplantation. The data were produced by immunoSEQ multiplex PCR, yet TCRdb's version contains in-frame clones alone and is incomplete. This table holds more than 9,500 clones, 93% found once. This specimen was PBMCs, taken around 110 days after intestinal transplant. This sequence originates from a human patient who received an intestinal transplant, so some T cells may come from the graft donor.

The CDR3 reads CASSPWGGDSPYEQYF. DNA of the CDR3: TGTGCCAGTAGTCCCTGGGGGGGGGACTCACCTTACGAGCAGTACTTC. The chain couples TRBV19 to TRBJ2-7; 7 positions agree with TRBD2. The junction had 14 bases not matched to a gene; V was cut back by 5 bases and J by 4 bases. This CDR3 has 16 residues. Germline CDR1 is LNHDA and CDR2 is SQIVND (reference sequence).